This T cell receptor beta chain was retrieved from a study of cytomegalovirus exposure and HLA in healthy donors. Study-level findings and limits: In a later analysis, TCR beta V- and J-gene trimming showed a link to a missense DCLRE1C variant. In a later analysis, several top co-occurrence clusters appeared linked to parvovirus B19, influenza, CMV and Epstein-Barr virus.

Concerning this clone: Its antigen is undetermined.

The V and J ends lost 8 bases and 1 base respectively, with 12 bases between them. Per germline, CDR1 LNHDA and CDR2 SQIVND (reference sequence). The CDR3 runs 14 residues. PCR amplification relied on 60 Vbeta primers (plus 13 Jbeta primers). Assay: immunoSEQ multiplex PCR; the TCRdb copy retains only in-frame clones and omits some. The top ten clones hold about 3.9% of a sample with 120,000 to 150,000 clones, roughly 80% of them seen once. The sequence derives from a man aged 35-49 years in good health and CMV-seropositive. The sample taken for sequencing was PBMCs. J is TRBJ2-4 and V is TRBV19, with D possibly matching TRBD1 (5 bases). The CDR3 protein is CASAHGAAKNIQYF. The DNA of the CDR3 is TGTGCCAGTGCTCATGGGGCGGCCAAAAACATTCAGTACTTC.